The clone carrying this T cell receptor (beta chain) was counted a few times. Antigen specificity is unknown. This entry is derived from a study of beta chain features in type 1 diabetes. Study-wide points: Across patients, naive, central memory and Treg TCRB repertoires exhibited apparently greater similarity than was observed across healthy donors. Moderately but significantly shorter TCRB CDR3s were found in Type 1 diabetes patients in all four CD4+ subsets. Lower insertion and higher deletion counts appeared at VDJ junctions in type 1 diabetes patients.

Sequenced material consisted of expressed TCRB transcripts (all of the isolated RNA was reverse transcribed). An average approximately 4 million reads came from naive, central memory and regulatory T cell samples. The table came from immunoSEQ multiplex PCR; TCRdb's copy has only in-frame clones and leaves some out. The sample shows under 400,000 clones, 10% to 15% of them seen only once. This CDR3 region has 15 residues. Germline V gene data show CDR1 as LGHNT and CDR2 as FRNRAP. The germline V and J ends were trimmed by 6 bases and 0 bases, with 12 bases remaining between them. The sequence derives from a woman aged 18-30 years with type 1 diabetes. The specimen sequenced was naive CD4+ T cells from blood. The genes are TRBV12-5 and TRBJ1-5, with D possibly TRBD1 on 5 matching bases. For the CDR3, the DNA is TGTGCTAGTGGAACAGGAGTCTATAGCAATCAGCCCCAGCATTTT. Its translation: CASGTGVYSNQPQHF.